These 18 T cell receptor beta chains were all obtained from the same sample, sequenced in a study of T cells in Graves' hyperthyroidism and ophthalmopathy. The TCR beta CDR3 regions underwent amplification using RNA transcripts as the source. TCR CDR3 underwent first-round RT-PCR with the HTBI primer set. Using its own MiXCR run on the multiplex PCR reads, TCRdb lists one record per CDR3 protein. The sample carries 750,000 to 950,000 distinct CDR3 sequences, 38% recorded once. Sequencing input: blood. The receptor source for this set is a man aged 18 to 29 with Graves' hyperthyroidism.

The chain recombines TRBV6-1 with TRBJ1-2; D gene ambiguous. V shed 4 bases and J shed 3 bases, with 6 bases lying between them. From germline, CDR1 is MNHNS and CDR2 SASEGT. The CDR3 runs to 12 residues. The DNA for the CDR3 is TGTGCCAGCAGTGCCGGATACTATGGCTACACCTTC. Translation: CASSAGYYGYTF.

This chain joins TRBV9 and TRBJ2-7; D is possibly TRBD1 or TRBD2 (5 bases each). This CDR3 is 15 amino acids long. Trimming took off 4 bases at V and 3 bases at J, with 17 bases between the two ends. The germline V gene has CDR1 SGDLS and CDR2 YYNGEE. As DNA, the CDR3 is TGTGCCAGCAGCTCCGCCCGGGGCGGTCGCTACGAGCAGTACTTC. It encodes CASSSARGGRYEQYF.

The chain recombines TRBV7-9 with TRBJ2-5; unclear D gene. In germline, CDR1 is SEHNR, CDR2 FQNEAQ (reference sequence). The CDR3 spans 13 residues. V was pared by 3 bases and J by 1 base, with 6 bases between. The CDR3 DNA reads as TGTGCCAGCAGCTTGACAACCCAAGAGACCCAGTACTTC. Its protein is CASSLTTQETQYF.

Points on this clonotype: Being one base from a much bigger clone, this may be a read error. The chain uses TRBV29-1 and TRBJ1-2; D is unresolved. From germline, CDR1 is SQVTM and CDR2 ANQGSEA. The V end was cut by 4 bases, the J end by 8 bases, with 14 bases between. The CDR3 extends over 12 amino acids. The CDR3 region is CSVAGGFGGYTF. The CDR3 nucleotides read TGCAGCGTTGCGGGAGGATTTGGGGGCTACACCTTC.

Points on this clonotype: Given a much more abundant clone one base away, this may be a read error. CDR3 nucleotide sequence: TGCGCCAGCAGCCACGGGCAAGTTCAGCATTTT. Its translation: CASSHGQVQHF. The rearrangement uses TRBV7-2 and TRBJ1-5; D gene uncertain. Germline loops: CDR1 SGHTA, CDR2 FQGNSA. This CDR3 is built from 11 residues.

The rearrangement joins TRBV7-3 to TRBJ2-7; D is tentatively TRBD1 or TRBD2 (5 bases each). The CDR3 length is 14 residues. Germline V CDR1 and CDR2: SGHTA, FQGTGA. V lost 5 bases to trimming and J lost 2 bases, with 13 bases between them. CDR3 sequence: CASSQSRDAYEQYF. The CDR3 DNA sequence: TGTGCCAGCAGCCAAAGCCGGGACGCCTACGAGCAGTACTTC.

The genes are TRBV15 and TRBJ2-5, with 12 positions matching TRBD1. V was pared by 8 bases and J by 5 bases, with 3 bases of the junction left unmatched. Germline V gives CDR1 LNHNV, CDR2 YYDKDF (reference sequence). The length of the CDR3 is 13 residues. CDR3 nucleotides: TGTGCCACCGGGACAGGGGGCGAGGAGACCCAGTACTTC. Translation gives CATGTGGEETQYF. The full variable domain, in which reference TRBV15 and TRBJ2-5 provide the parts outside the CDR3, is DAMVIQNPRYQVTQFGKPVTLSCSQTLNHNVMYWYQQKSSQAPKLLFHYYDKDFNNEADTPDNFQSRRPNTSFCFLDIRSPGLGDTAMYLCATGTGGEETQYFGPGTRLLVL.

The rearrangement links TRBV5-6 to TRBJ2-5; D unresolved. Germline assignment: CDR1 SGHDT and CDR2 YYEEEE. V was trimmed by 6 bases and J by 5 bases, leaving 14 bases between them. The CDR3 length is 13 residues. The CDR3 coding sequence is TGTGCCAGCACCCCAGGCGCTCGGGAGACCCAGTACTTC. Translated, it gives CASTPGARETQYF.

The CDR3 sequence: CASSATGSGANVLTF. The CDR3 DNA reads TGTGCCAGCAGCGCTACAGGGTCTGGGGCCAACGTCCTGACTTTC. The chain carries TRBV9 and TRBJ2-6, with D possibly matching TRBD1 (6 bases). Germline V gene lookup returns CDR1 SGDLS and CDR2 YYNGEE. V was trimmed by 3 bases and J by 1 base, leaving 8 bases between them. The CDR3 runs to 15 residues.

This clonotype was seen just once. This may come from a read error, since a much larger clone is one base off. This sequence joins TRBV12-3 or TRBV12-4 and TRBJ1-1; D unclear. This CDR3 has 12 amino acids. The V end lost 5 bases, the J end lost 4 bases, and 8 bases lay between the germline ends. CDR3 loop: CASSPDCTEAFF. The DNA for the CDR3 is TGTGCCAGCAGTCCGGACTGCACTGAAGCTTTCTTT.

Ten or more counts support this clonotype. The gene calls are TRBV19 and TRBJ1-6, with a tentative D call TRBD1 (6 bases). CDR1 LNHDA and CDR2 SQIVND come from the germline V gene (reference sequence). V lost 4 bases, J lost 8 bases, and 15 bases lay in between. This CDR3 region has 15 residues. The CDR3 sequence is CASSTSDRTYSPLHF. CDR3 sequence (DNA): TGTGCCAGTAGTACGTCGGACAGAACCTATTCACCCCTCCACTTT.

The V gene is TRBV10-3, the J gene TRBJ2-7; 8 bases match TRBD2. Unmatched junction bases numbered 13, after V lost 10 bases and J lost 2 bases. The CDR3 contains 15 residues. The germline V gene has CDR1 ENHRY and CDR2 SYGVKD. CDR3 nucleotides: TGTGCCAGCAGCCGAGGACTAGCTAACACCTACGAGCAGTACTTC. Its protein product is CASSRGLANTYEQYF.

This chain connects TRBV24-1 to TRBJ1-5, with 8 bases fitting TRBD1. The CDR3 is 15 residues long. Trimming removed 11 bases from V and 5 bases from J; junction bases left unmatched: 13. Germline CDR1 is KGHDR and CDR2 is SFDVKD. Written as DNA, the CDR3 is TGTGCCATATCGCCAAGCGGGACAGGTTATCAGCCCCAGCATTTT. Protein: CAISPSGTGYQPQHF.

The V gene is TRBV12-3 or TRBV12-4, the J gene TRBJ1-2; 11 bases align to TRBD1. The CDR3 is made up of 15 amino acids. The V segment lost 10 bases and the J segment 2 bases; nucleotides outside the gene matches: 9. CDR3 DNA: TGTGCCACCTCGAACCGGGACAGGGGGAACTATGGCTACACCTTC. As protein: CATSNRDRGNYGYTF.

Worth noting for this clonotype: Germline is not matched at one junction end, which may reflect a read error. The rearrangement uses TRBV7-9 and TRBJ2-7; 8 bases align to TRBD1. CDR1 and CDR2 from the germline V gene are SEHNR and FQNEAQ (reference sequence). The CDR3 spans 15 residues. The CDR3 region is CANSPQTGEAYEQYF. In nucleotides, the CDR3 is TGTGCCAACAGCCCACAGACAGGGGAAGCCTACGAGCAGTACTTC.

This clonotype was counted once. This sequence may be a read error, since a much larger clone differs from it by one base. The chain recombines TRBV29-1 with TRBJ2-2; no firm D call. The CDR3 is 12 residues long. Germline V gene sequence: CDR1 SQVTM, CDR2 ANQGSEA. Trimming cost V 0 bases and J 6 bases, with 5 bases left between them. CDR3 loop: CSVEDGAGELFF. CDR3 coding DNA: TGCAGCGTTGAAGATGGGGCCGGGGAGCTGTTTTTT.

This clonotype was observed a handful of times. The V and J genes are TRBV6-5 and TRBJ1-6; 8 bases fit TRBD1. The CDR3 runs 16 residues. Germline V gives CDR1 MNHEY, CDR2 SVGAGI. The junction had 11 bases not matched to a gene; V was cut back by 2 bases and J by 11 bases. CDR3 amino acids: CASSYQSSGTGTPLHF. Written as DNA, the CDR3 is TGTGCCAGCAGTTACCAATCTTCCGGGACAGGTACACCCCTCCACTTT.

The chain recombines TRBV5-1 with TRBJ1-1; D is perhaps TRBD1 (6 bases). CDR3 length equals 15 residues. The germline V and J ends were trimmed by 0 bases and 5 bases, with 14 bases remaining between them. Per germline, CDR1 SGHRS and CDR2 YFSETQ. The CDR3 spells CASSLGQGRKTEAFF. The CDR3 nucleotides are TGCGCCAGCAGCTTGGGGCAGGGGCGGAAGACTGAAGCTTTCTTT.